The 10 T cell receptor beta chains below were found in one sample sequenced in a study of cytomegalovirus exposure and HLA in healthy donors. Primers: 60 Vbeta forward and 13 Jbeta reverse. Clones were sequenced by immunoSEQ multiplex PCR, and TCRdb holds only the in-frame ones, with some missing. The table includes 100,000 to 150,000 clones, roughly 74% detected once. Sample: PBMCs. The origin of the receptors is a man in his forties in good health and CMV-seronegative.

The V and J genes are TRBV4-3 and TRBJ2-2, with D unclear. This CDR3 region has 14 residues. Germline V CDR1 and CDR2: LGHNA, YSLEER. V gave up 2 bases and J gave up 6 bases, with 10 bases separating them. This chain's CDR3 is CASSQIPSSGELFF. The CDR3 DNA follows: TGCGCCAGCAGCCAAATACCGAGTTCCGGGGAGCTGTTTTTT.

The chain carries TRBV5-8 and TRBJ2-1, with D maybe TRBD2 (7 bases). V gave up 0 bases and J gave up 4 bases, with 11 bases separating them. This CDR3 is 15 amino acids long. The germline V gene has CDR1 SGHTS and CDR2 YDEGEE. The CDR3 DNA sequence: TGTGCCAGCAGCTTGGAGGGGGGGACGTACAATGAGCAGTTCTTC. Translated, it gives CASSLEGGTYNEQFF.

The chain couples TRBV5-4 to TRBJ1-3, with a weak D call TRBD1 (5 bases). Deletions cut 0 bases from V and 2 bases from J, with 9 bases between. The CDR3 has 15 amino acids. Germline V CDR1 and CDR2: SGHNT, YYREEE (reference sequence). The CDR3 loop is CASSLEPGTGNTIYF. The DNA for the CDR3 is TGTGCCAGCAGCTTGGAGCCAGGGACTGGAAACACCATATATTTT.

The chain employs TRBV14 and TRBJ2-7; possible D gene TRBD1, 6 bases. There are 14 residues in the CDR3. The germline V and J ends were trimmed by 8 bases and 2 bases, with 16 bases remaining between them. Looked up from germline, CDR1 is SGHDN and CDR2 is FVKESK. In DNA, the CDR3 is TGTGCCAGCTCCCGGGACACAGGGACCTACGAGCAGTACTTC. Translating gives CASSRDTGTYEQYF.

This sequence joins TRBV18 and TRBJ1-2, with D possibly TRBD1 on 6 matching bases. Looked up from germline, CDR1 is KGHSH and CDR2 is LQKENI. The V gene lost 3 bases and the J gene lost 3 bases, with 11 bases spanning the gap. CDR3 length equals 14 residues. The CDR3 DNA follows: TGTGCCAGCTCACCCCCAGGGGCCTACTATGGCTACACCTTC. Its translation: CASSPPGAYYGYTF.

This clone was recorded a few times. This rearrangement joins TRBV5-1 to TRBJ2-1, with TRBD2 matching over 11 bases. CDR3 length equals 15 residues. Losses at the gene ends were 4 bases for V and 5 bases for J; bases not matched to a gene: 5. CDR1 is SGHRS, CDR2 YFSETQ, per germline. CDR3 in DNA: TGCGCCAGCAGCGGCGTGACTAGCGGGGACAATGAGCAGTTCTTC. Encoded protein: CASSGVTSGDNEQFF.

Only one count was recorded for this clone. This chain links TRBV27 with TRBJ1-2; D possibly corresponds to TRBD1 (5 bases). Germline V lookup: CDR1 MNHEY, CDR2 SMNVEV (reference sequence). V lost 2 bases and J lost 7, with 17 bases in between. The CDR3 is 15 amino acids. The CDR3 region is CASSLGAGLTPGYTF. CDR3 sequence (DNA): TGTGCCAGCAGTTTAGGGGCAGGTCTGACGCCTGGCTACACCTTC.

The chain combines TRBV6-1 with TRBJ2-3; TRBD1 matches 11 bases. Trimming removed 4 bases from V and 0 bases from J; junction bases left unmatched: 6. The CDR3 has 17 amino acids. From germline, CDR1 is MNHNS and CDR2 SASEGT. The CDR3 bases are TGTGCCAGCAGTGTACGGACAGGGGGCTATAGCACAGATACGCAGTATTTT. It yields the protein CASSVRTGGYSTDTQYF.

V and J are TRBV27 and TRBJ2-1; the match to TRBD2 covers 15 bases. Germline V gene lookup returns CDR1 MNHEY and CDR2 SMNVEV (reference sequence). This CDR3 region has 16 residues. The J segment lost 8 bases and the V segment lost 4 bases, leaving 6 bases of the junction unmatched. In DNA form, the CDR3 reads TGTGCCAGCAGTTGGGGACTAGCGGGGGGCAGCTATGAGCAGTTCTTC. It encodes CASSWGLAGGSYEQFF.

The chain couples TRBV11-2 to TRBJ2-2, with 12 bases identical to TRBD1. Germline trimming cut 0 bases from V and 7 bases from J; bases unmatched to any gene: 9. Germline V CDR1 and CDR2: SGHAT, FQNNGV. The CDR3 loop spans 18 amino acids. The CDR3: CASSLDLTGTGGFGELFF. CDR3 bases: TGTGCCAGCAGCTTAGACCTGACCGGGACAGGGGGCTTCGGGGAGCTGTTTTTT. Drawing the rest from reference TRBV11-2 and TRBJ2-2, the complete variable domain is EAGVAQSPRYKIIEKRQSVAFWCNPISGHATLYWYQQILGQGPKLLIQFQNNGVVDDSQLPKDRFSAERLKGVDSTLKIQPAKLEDSAVYLCASSLDLTGTGGFGELFFGEGSRLTVL.